This entry lists 8 T cell receptor beta chains sequenced from one sample in a study of blood T cell repertoires in COVID-19. Sequenced by immunoSEQ multiplex PCR; TCRdb stores in-frame clones only, minus some. Of roughly 86,000 clones listed, around four fifths were seen once; the top ten hold 3.4%. Sequencing used peripheral blood. The receptors stem from a man aged 50-59 years with acute or convalescent COVID-19.

The chain recombines TRBV4-1 with TRBJ1-1; D remains unclear. Germline lookup yields CDR1 MGHRA and CDR2 YSYEKL. The CDR3 length is 18 residues. V was trimmed by 2 bases and J by 4 bases, leaving 23 bases between them. The CDR3 coding sequence is TGCGCCAGCAGCCAATTCTCCGAGGGAGGATTGGCGTTCACTGAAGCTTTCTTT. Translation: CASSQFSEGGLAFTEAFF.

The gene calls are TRBV4-1 and TRBJ1-6; 9 bases are a match to TRBD1. With V trimmed by 2 bases and J by 9 bases, 5 bases remained unmatched. The CDR3 is 15 residues long. Germline V gene sequence: CDR1 MGHRA, CDR2 YSYEKL. CDR3 residues: CASSQLWDRVSPLHF. CDR3 bases: TGCGCCAGCAGCCAATTGTGGGACAGGGTTTCACCCCTCCACTTT.

This rearrangement joins TRBV19 to TRBJ2-3; the D gene is possibly TRBD2 (6 bases). Trimming pared 0 bases from V and 3 bases from J, leaving 13 bases between. This CDR3 is built from 16 residues. The germline V gene encodes CDR1 LNHDA and CDR2 SQIVND (reference sequence). The CDR3 here is CASSIDSSGVTDTQYF. CDR3 in DNA: TGTGCCAGTAGTATAGATTCTTCGGGAGTAACAGATACGCAGTATTTT.

This clone has just a few counts. CDR3 nucleotide sequence: TGTGCCAGCAGCTCAAGACGGGAGTCCGGCTACACCTTC. It codes for CASSSRRESGYTF. The chain couples TRBV7-2 to TRBJ1-2; no clear D. V shed 4 bases and J shed 8 bases, with 14 bases lying between them. This CDR3 is built from 13 residues. Germline V CDR1 and CDR2: SGHTA, FQGNSA.

The gene calls are TRBV9 and TRBJ2-7, with TRBD2 identical over 9 bases. J gave up 0 bases and V 2 bases, and 15 bases lay outside the gene matches. Germline CDR1 is SGDLS and CDR2 is YYNGEE. The CDR3 loop spans 19 amino acids. The CDR3 DNA follows: TGTGCCAGCAGCGTGCTGCCGGCTTCCCTGACTAGCGGCTCCTACGAGCAGTACTTC. Translation gives CASSVLPASLTSGSYEQYF.

The rearrangement uses TRBV12-3 or TRBV12-4 and TRBJ1-1, with D tentatively TRBD1 (5 bases). The CDR3 covers 13 residues. V was cut by 5 bases and J by 5 bases, with 12 bases left in between. The CDR3 sequence: CASSAQGRTEAFF. CDR3 bases: TGTGCCAGCAGTGCCCAGGGAAGGACTGAAGCTTTCTTT.

This chain connects TRBV5-1 to TRBJ2-7, with D possibly being TRBD1 (6 bases). The germline V gene has CDR1 SGHRS and CDR2 YFSETQ. V shed 0 bases and J shed 4 bases, with 11 bases lying between them. The CDR3 is 14 residues long. CDR3 nucleotides: TGCGCCAGCAGCTTGGTGCAGGGGCTGTACGAGCAGTACTTC. It encodes CASSLVQGLYEQYF.

The chain has TRBV10-1 and TRBJ2-7; weak D call: TRBD1 (6 bases). Germline-derived CDR1 and CDR2 are WNHNN and SYGVQD (reference sequence). V was clipped by 5 bases and J by 7 bases, with 18 bases between them. CDR3 length: 14 amino acids. CDR3 protein: CASSTGTRPWEQYF. The CDR3 bases are TGCGCCAGCAGTACCGGGACAAGGCCGTGGGAGCAGTACTTC.